Listed here are 15 T cell receptor beta chains from one sample, sequenced in a study of cytomegalovirus exposure and HLA in healthy donors. PCR amplification relied on 60 Vbeta primers (plus 13 Jbeta primers). Assay used: immunoSEQ multiplex PCR; TCRdb lists only in-frame clones, some missing. The sample carries around 60,000 clones, approximately 80% recorded once. Sequencing was carried out using PBMCs. Source of these receptors: a male donor in good health and CMV-seronegative.

This clone is a singleton in its sample. The V gene is TRBV6-7, the J gene TRBJ2-5; TRBD1 matches 9 bases. TRBV6-7 qualifies as an ORF whose function is uncertain. Unmatched junction bases numbered 19, after V lost 6 bases and J lost 2 bases. This CDR3 region has 19 residues. CDR3 region: CASRSPGQGLLGEQETQYF. The DNA for the CDR3 is TGTGCCAGCAGGTCTCCGGGACAGGGCTTGTTAGGGGAACAAGAGACCCAGTACTTC.

The chain recombines TRBV6-6 with TRBJ1-6; tentative D call: TRBD1 (5 bases). CDR3 length: 16 residues. Germline loops: CDR1 MNHNY, CDR2 SVGAGI (reference sequence). V was shortened by 5 bases and J by 2 bases, with 13 bases between the two germline ends. The CDR3 nucleotides read TGTGCCAGCAGTCAGACCCAGACAGCCTATAATTCACCCCTCCACTTT. Its protein product is CASSQTQTAYNSPLHF.

The CDR3 coding sequence is TGTGCCAGCAGCTTAGCGATTGGGGGCCCCAGTTCTGGAAACACCATATATTTT. Encoded protein: CASSLAIGGPSSGNTIYF. The chain joins TRBV7-6 to TRBJ1-3, with D possibly being TRBD1 (6 bases). The germline V gene has CDR1 SGHVS and CDR2 FNYEAQ. V was cut by 0 bases and J by 1 base, with 16 bases left in between. CDR3 length: 18 amino acids.

This clone was detected only a few times. The chain combines TRBV6-6 with TRBJ2-7, with D perhaps matching TRBD2 (5 bases). Germline CDR1 and CDR2: MNHNY and SVGAGI (reference sequence). Between the trimmed V and J ends, which lost 0 bases and 1 base, there was a span of 7 bases. This CDR3 region has 14 residues. The CDR3: CASSYSAESYEQYF. The CDR3 DNA reads as TGTGCCAGCAGTTACTCAGCGGAGTCCTACGAGCAGTACTTC.

The chain employs TRBV6-5 and TRBJ2-1, with 7 bases lining up with TRBD2. This CDR3 has 13 residues. Trimming cost V 8 bases and J 1 base; bases outside gene matches: 2. The germline CDR1 and CDR2 sequences are MNHEY and SVGAGI. The CDR3 sequence is CASGGGSYNEQFF. The CDR3 bases are TGTGCCAGCGGGGGGGGTTCCTACAATGAGCAGTTCTTC.

J is TRBJ2-1 and V is TRBV4-2; TRBD2 matches 9 bases. The germline CDR1 and CDR2 sequences are LGHNA and YNFKEQ. V was pared by 1 base and J by 1 base, with 26 bases of the junction left unmatched. CDR3 length: 24 residues. CDR3 sequence: CASSQVRGDAGGPERVSSYNEQFF. The CDR3 DNA follows: TGTGCCAGCAGCCAAGTCCGGGGGGACGCGGGGGGGCCGGAAAGAGTGAGTTCCTACAATGAGCAGTTCTTC.

To note about this clone: One end of the junction is discordant with germline, which a read error may explain. This rearrangement joins TRBV30 to TRBJ2-7; D is unresolved. Per germline, CDR1 GTSNPN and CDR2 SVGIG (reference sequence). The CDR3 totals 15 residues. The CDR3 loop reads CAWSEPRLLRSAAAF. CDR3 nucleotides: TGTGCCTGGAGCGAACCCCGCCTGTTGAGGAGCGCTGCGGCCTTC. Combining the CDR3 with reference TRBV30 and TRBJ2-7 gives the whole variable domain SQTIHQWPATLVQPVGSPLSLECTVEGTSNPNLYWYRQAAGRGLQLLFYSVGIGQISSEVPQNLSASRPQDRQFILSSKKLLLSDSGFYLCAWSEPRLLRSAAAFGPGTRLTVT.

The rearrangement links TRBV6-6 to TRBJ1-4; 8 bases agree with TRBD1. The V and J ends lost 6 bases and 7 bases, in that order; junction bases with no gene match: 7. The CDR3 spans 14 residues. Germline V gene sequence: CDR1 MNHNY, CDR2 SVGAGI (reference sequence). DNA for the CDR3: TGTGCCAGCAGATGGACCGGGACAGGTGAAAAACTGTTTTTT. This encodes CASRWTGTGEKLFF.

This sequence joins TRBV19 and TRBJ1-1, with unresolved D. The germline V gene encodes CDR1 LNHDA and CDR2 SQIVND (reference sequence). Trimming pared 7 bases from V and 1 base from J, leaving 10 bases between. The CDR3 spans 13 residues. DNA of the CDR3: TGTGCCAGTAAAGAACAGAGGAACACTGAAGCTTTCTTT. Amino acid sequence: CASKEQRNTEAFF.

The J gene is TRBJ1-2, the V gene TRBV7-9, with 7 nucleotides matching TRBD1. CDR1 is SEHNR, CDR2 FQNEAQ, per germline (reference sequence). The junction had 5 bases not matched to a gene; V was cut back by 0 bases and J by 4 bases. The CDR3 covers 15 residues. The CDR3, as DNA: TGTGCCAGCAGCTTAGCTACAGGGGTCGTCTATGGCTACACCTTC. Amino acid sequence: CASSLATGVVYGYTF.

This clone has a handful of counts. This CDR3 is CASSPRERSSYNEQFF. CDR3 sequence (DNA): TGTGCCAGCAGCCCCCGGGAGCGGAGCTCCTACAATGAGCAGTTCTTC. The genes are TRBV7-9 and TRBJ2-1; TRBD2 might be the D (6 bases). The CDR3 contains 16 residues. The V end was cut by 5 bases, the J end by 0 bases, with 14 bases between. The germline V gene has CDR1 SEHNR and CDR2 FQNEAQ (reference sequence).

J is TRBJ2-7 and V is TRBV6-5; perhaps TRBD2 as D (5 bases). The germline V gene encodes CDR1 MNHEY and CDR2 SVGAGI. CDR3 length equals 13 residues. Trimming left V 10 bases short and J 5 bases short, with 18 bases between. CDR3 DNA sequence: TGTGCCACTATTAGAGGGTTTCGGAACGAGCAGTACTTC. It is translated as CATIRGFRNEQYF.

The J gene is TRBJ2-1, the V gene TRBV2; unclear D gene. The germline V gene encodes CDR1 SNHLY and CDR2 FYNNEI. The CDR3 has 11 residues. V lost 8 bases and J lost 7, with 9 bases in between. The CDR3 spells CASGPRNEQFF. The CDR3 nucleotides are TGTGCCAGCGGTCCCCGGAATGAGCAGTTCTTC. Full variable domain (outside the CDR3, taken from reference TRBV2 and TRBJ2-1): EPEVTQTPSHQVTQMGQEVILRCVPISNHLYFYWYRQILGQKVEFLVSFYNNEISEKSEIFDDQFSVERPDGSNFTLKIRSTKLEDSAMYFCASGPRNEQFFGPGTRLTVL.

The J gene is TRBJ1-1, the V gene TRBV6-5, with 10 bases matching TRBD1. The CDR3 runs to 15 residues. V shed 7 bases and J 8 bases; nucleotides not matched to a gene: 13. Per germline, CDR1 MNHEY and CDR2 SVGAGI. CDR3 amino acids: CASTSTPGQGTEAFF. CDR3 in DNA: TGTGCCAGCACCAGCACCCCGGGACAGGGGACGGAAGCTTTCTTT.

V is TRBV7-9 and J is TRBJ1-4; D remains unclear. V was pared by 2 bases and J by 4 bases, with 11 bases between. The CDR3 has 15 amino acids. From germline, CDR1 is SEHNR and CDR2 FQNEAQ (reference sequence). CDR3 DNA: TGTGCCAGCAGCTTACCGAGTACTATTAATGAAAAACTGTTTTTT. Its translation: CASSLPSTINEKLFF.